A single T cell receptor beta chain is shown here with its context. Antigen: not known. This sample is drawn from a study of cytomegalovirus exposure and HLA in healthy donors. Germline V CDR1 and CDR2: MGHRA, YSYEKL. The CDR3 has 15 residues. The ends lost 3 bases at V and 6 bases at J; junction bases unmatched: 8. The method was immunoSEQ multiplex PCR; TCRdb's version includes in-frame clones alone and lacks a portion of them. Among roughly 150,000 clones listed, around 88% were seen once. Broader study findings: In the approximately 120 validation repertoires, a later analysis found that first-cohort TCR clusters tended to co-occur. Cytomegalovirus-associated TCR beta chains were listed, numbering approximately 150.

The TCR sequence derives from a woman aged 18-29 years in good health and CMV-seronegative. The chain uses TRBV4-1 and TRBJ1-5, with 7 nucleotides matching TRBD1. The sample taken for sequencing was PBMCs. CDR3 coding DNA: TGCGCCAGCAGCCATCCCGACAGGGATAGTCAGCCCCAGCATTTT. It is translated as CASSHPDRDSQPQHF.